These 14 T cell receptor beta chains share one sample of origin, sequenced in a study of blood T cell repertoires in COVID-19. Repertoires were generated with immunoSEQ multiplex PCR, while TCRdb's copy carries only in-frame clones and drops some. The repertoire holds hundreds of thousands of clones, with about 85% as singletons. The material sequenced was peripheral blood. The receptors originated from a man aged 18 to 35 with active or convalescent COVID-19.

The CDR3 loop is CASSDRGGEKLFF. Here the CDR3 DNA reads TGCGCCAGCAGTGACAGAGGAGGAGAAAAACTGTTTTTT. This chain uses TRBV10-1 with TRBJ1-4; D is uncertain. Per the germline V gene, CDR1 is WNHNN and CDR2 is SYGVQD (reference sequence). The CDR3 consists of 13 residues. The V end was cut by 3 bases, the J end by 8 bases, with 10 bases between.

The V gene is TRBV7-2, the J gene TRBJ2-2; D possibly corresponds to TRBD2 (5 bases). The germline V gene has CDR1 SGHTA and CDR2 FQGNSA. The CDR3 has 15 amino acids. With 10 bases removed from V and 1 base from J, the gap between germline ends came to 16 bases. CDR3 nucleotide sequence: TGTGCCACCCAAACTAGGACCAAGAACACCGGGGAGCTGTTTTTT. Translated: CATQTRTKNTGELFF.

Remarks on this clone: Sequence at one end of the junction differs from germline and may be a read error. The chain couples TRBV6-6 to TRBJ1-6, with 7 bases matching TRBD1. This CDR3 spans 14 amino acids. Germline CDR1 MNHNY, CDR2 SVGAGI (reference sequence). The CDR3 DNA sequence: TGTGCCTGCAGTACCGCGGGACAGCATTCACCCCTCCACTTT. Translating gives CACSTAGQHSPLHF.

V gene TRBV5-5 combines with J gene TRBJ2-5, with 9 nucleotides matching TRBD1. Germline loops: CDR1 SGHKS, CDR2 YYEKEE (reference sequence). The CDR3 is 17 amino acids. Losses at the gene ends were 4 bases for V and 1 base for J; bases not matched to a gene: 11. The CDR3 bases are TGTGCCAGCAGCAGTCTACCCCGGGACAGGGCCCAAGAGACCCAGTACTTC. Protein: CASSSLPRDRAQETQYF.

The CDR3 sequence is CASSEAPVSGNTIYF. DNA for the CDR3: TGTGCCAGCAGTGAGGCCCCAGTCTCTGGAAACACCATATATTTT. The chain has TRBV2 and TRBJ1-3; D gene unclear. The V end was cut by 3 bases, the J end by 0 bases, with 9 bases between. This CDR3 is built from 15 residues. Germline V gene data show CDR1 as SNHLY and CDR2 as FYNNEI.

The CDR3 sequence: CASSLAGGDYNEQFF. CDR3 nucleotide sequence: TGTGCCAGCAGTTTGGCGGGGGGTGACTACAATGAGCAGTTCTTC. The chain carries TRBV11-3 and TRBJ2-1; 8 bases are a match to TRBD2. Trimming removed 6 bases from V and 3 bases from J; junction bases left unmatched: 7. This CDR3 comprises 15 residues. The germline V gene encodes CDR1 SGHNT and CDR2 YENEEA.

This chain joins TRBV27 and TRBJ2-1; 12 bases line up with TRBD2. The CDR3 sequence is 15 residues long. The germline gives CDR1 MNHEY, CDR2 SMNVEV (reference sequence). V was pared by 1 base and J by 9 bases, with 4 bases of the junction left unmatched. CDR3 DNA sequence: TGTGCCAGCAGTTTATTATCGGGACTAGCGGGTGAGCAGTTCTTC. Its translation: CASSLLSGLAGEQFF.

The rearrangement links TRBV11-2 to TRBJ2-7, with 7 bases lining up with TRBD2. CDR3 size: 16 residues. CDR1 is SGHAT and CDR2 is FQNNGV in the germline V gene. V lost 5 bases, J lost 2 bases, and 12 bases stayed unmatched. CDR3 in amino acids: CASSVTGGELAYEQYF. In DNA form, the CDR3 reads TGTGCCAGCAGCGTGACGGGAGGAGAGTTAGCCTACGAGCAGTACTTC.

The V and J genes are TRBV14 and TRBJ2-1; 9 positions match TRBD2. V was clipped by 3 bases and J by 1 base; unmatched bases: 4. Germline CDR1 SGHDN, CDR2 FVKESK. CDR3 length: 16 residues. The CDR3 spells CASSQWAGGSYNEQFF. CDR3 coding DNA: TGTGCCAGCAGCCAGTGGGCGGGGGGGTCCTACAATGAGCAGTTCTTC.

The chain carries TRBV6-4 and TRBJ2-7, with D possibly matching TRBD1 (6 bases). Germline CDR1 is MRHNA and CDR2 is SNTAGT. With 3 bases removed from V and 6 bases from J, the gap between germline ends came to 12 bases. CDR3 length: 13 amino acids. CDR3 nucleotides: TGTGCCAGCAGTGAGGTCCGGGACACCGAGCAGTACTTC. It encodes CASSEVRDTEQYF.

The count of this clone is one. The chain is built from TRBV7-3 and TRBJ2-5, with D uncertain. Trimming removed 5 bases from V and 13 bases from J, with 23 bases in between. This CDR3 region has 14 residues. The V gene's germline CDR1 is SGHTA and CDR2 FQGTGA. Here the CDR3 reads CASSLQPTDSMAYF. The CDR3 DNA is TGTGCCAGCAGCCTTCAACCCACTGACTCGATGGCGTACTTC.

The chain recombines TRBV7-2 with TRBJ2-1, with TRBD2 as a possible D gene (6 bases). The CDR3 has 19 residues. Looked up from germline, CDR1 is SGHTA and CDR2 is FQGNSA. V lost 1 base, J lost 0 bases, and 19 bases lay in between. CDR3 residues: CASSLGPFSGGSSYNEQFF. Written as DNA, the CDR3 is TGTGCCAGCAGCTTAGGCCCCTTTAGCGGAGGCAGCTCCTACAATGAGCAGTTCTTC.

This rearrangement joins TRBV5-6 to TRBJ1-2; 8 bases are shared with TRBD1. V shed 2 bases and J 4 bases; nucleotides not matched to a gene: 4. The germline gives CDR1 SGHDT, CDR2 YYEEEE. The CDR3 has 14 residues. The DNA of the CDR3 is TGTGCCAGCAGCTTAGACAGGGGATCCTATGGCTACACCTTC. Translating gives CASSLDRGSYGYTF.

V and J are TRBV24-1 and TRBJ1-5; tentatively, D is TRBD1 (5 bases). This CDR3 has 15 amino acids. Trimming shortened V by 3 bases and J by 5 bases, and 13 bases separated the two germline ends. Germline assignment: CDR1 KGHDR and CDR2 SFDVKD. The CDR3 reads CATSDVAGPDQPQHF. The CDR3 DNA is TGTGCCACCAGTGATGTCGCAGGGCCCGATCAGCCCCAGCATTTT.